This paragraph covers one T cell receptor beta chain sequence. Per germline, CDR1 SQVTM and CDR2 ANQGSEA. V shed 2 bases and J shed 4 bases, with 6 bases lying between them. CDR3 length equals 12 residues. The sample originates from a study of blood T cell repertoires in COVID-19. Study context: Sample material is recorded as cDNA or gDNA derived from T cells, B-cell-depleted T cells, or PBMCs.

Data came from immunoSEQ multiplex PCR; TCRdb stores just in-frame clones and leaves some out. Of 150,000 to 200,000 clones listed, roughly four fifths were seen once; the top ten hold roughly a tenth. This receptor was obtained from a human donor in a cohort sampled during active COVID-19. Sequencing used peripheral blood. V usage is TRBV29-1 and J usage is TRBJ2-1; D is uncertain. In nucleotides, the CDR3 is TGCAGCGTTGAACCCACTTACAATGAGCAGTTCTTC. The encoded protein is CSVEPTYNEQFF.